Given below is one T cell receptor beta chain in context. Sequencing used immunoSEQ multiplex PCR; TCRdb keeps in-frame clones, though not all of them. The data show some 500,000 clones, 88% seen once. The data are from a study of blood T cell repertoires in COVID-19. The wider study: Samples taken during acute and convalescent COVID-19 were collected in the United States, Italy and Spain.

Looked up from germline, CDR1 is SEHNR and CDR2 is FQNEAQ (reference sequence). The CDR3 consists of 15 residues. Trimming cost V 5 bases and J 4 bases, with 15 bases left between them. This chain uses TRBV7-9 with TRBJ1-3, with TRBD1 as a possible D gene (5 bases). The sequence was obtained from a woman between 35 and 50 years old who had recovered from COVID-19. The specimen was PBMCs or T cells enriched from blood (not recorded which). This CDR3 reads CASSPSGGAGNTIYF. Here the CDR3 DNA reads TGTGCCAGCAGCCCGTCGGGGGGTGCCGGAAACACCATATATTTT.